A single sample gave rise to the 23 T cell receptor beta chains below, sequenced in a study of blood T cells in healthy people across ages. Together with a sample-barcoded 5' primer, a J-beta primer mix was included in a second PCR lasting about 6 to 11 cycles. From the 5' RACE reads, TCRdb called clonotypes with MiXCR, one entry per CDR3 protein. There are about 830,000 distinct CDR3 sequences in the sample; roughly 60% occur only once, and around 30% lies in the top ten. Specimen: blood. The receptors originated from a man under 40 in good health.

The V gene is TRBV25-1, the J gene TRBJ2-3; D may be TRBD1 or TRBD2 (5 bases each). CDR1 MGHDK and CDR2 SYGVNS come from the germline V gene. The V end lost 6 bases, the J end lost 14 bases, and 15 bases lay between the germline ends. This CDR3 has 11 residues. CDR3 residues: CASSGATNMYF. CDR3 DNA sequence: TGTGCCAGCAGCGGGGCAACAAATATGTATTTT.

This chain connects TRBV20-1 to TRBJ2-7, with a possible D match to TRBD1 (6 bases). Trimming removed 0 bases from V and 6 bases from J, with 15 bases in between. The CDR3 has 14 amino acids. The germline V gene encodes CDR1 DFQATT and CDR2 SNEGSKA (reference sequence). CDR3 loop: CSARDLGGAAEQYF. The DNA of the CDR3 is TGCAGTGCTAGAGATTTAGGGGGAGCGGCCGAGCAGTACTTC.

This chain uses TRBV7-2 with TRBJ2-7, with 11 bases lining up with TRBD2. Trimming took 5 bases from V and 7 from J; bases not matched to a gene: 16. The length of the CDR3 is 17 residues. Germline assignment: CDR1 SGHTA and CDR2 FQGNSA. CDR3 nucleotides: TGTGCCAGCAGCCCCTCCATAGCGGGGGGGTTATACAATGAGCAGTACTTC. Translating it yields CASSPSIAGGLYNEQYF.

The chain uses TRBV20-1 and TRBJ2-3, with D possibly called TRBD1 or TRBD2 (5 bases each). V shed 7 bases and J shed 4 bases, with 18 bases lying between them. Germline V gene data show CDR1 as DFQATT and CDR2 as SNEGSKA (reference sequence). The CDR3 spans 14 residues. Here the CDR3 reads CSGPRDAVPDTQYF. The CDR3 DNA is TGCAGTGGACCAAGGGACGCCGTCCCAGATACGCAGTATTTT.

The chain employs TRBV9 and TRBJ2-1; D is unresolved. CDR1 SGDLS and CDR2 YYNGEE come from the germline V gene. The CDR3 is 11 residues long. V was pared by 3 bases and J by 12 bases, with 10 bases between. CDR3 bases: TGTGCCAGCAGCGCCGGTACTGGGCAGTTCTTC. It codes for CASSAGTGQFF. Supplemented by reference TRBV9 and TRBJ2-1, the full variable domain reads DSGVTQTPKHLITATGQRVTLRCSPRSGDLSVYWYQQSLDQGLQFLIQYYNGEERAKGNILERFSAQQFPDLHSELNLSSLELGDSALYFCASSAGTGQFFGPGTRLTVL.

V gene TRBV3-1 combines with J gene TRBJ2-1, with D possibly matching TRBD1 (6 bases). The germline gives CDR1 LGHDT, CDR2 YNNKEL (reference sequence). The V end lost 0 bases, the J end lost 8 bases, and 11 bases lay between the germline ends. The CDR3 loop spans 14 amino acids. The CDR3 sequence is CASSQDARGDEQFF. As DNA, the CDR3 is TGTGCCAGCAGCCAAGATGCCAGGGGCGATGAGCAGTTCTTC.

The chain links TRBV10-3 to TRBJ2-1; 7 bases align to TRBD2. V trimming: 3 bases; J trimming: 3 bases; junction bases outside the gene matches: 11. Germline loops: CDR1 ENHRY, CDR2 SYGVKD. The CDR3 covers 17 residues. The DNA of the CDR3 is TGTGCCATCAGTGACGGGGGAGGCGGGGGTCTCTACAATGAGCAGTTCTTC. This translates into CAISDGGGGGLYNEQFF.

The rearrangement joins TRBV20-1 to TRBJ2-7, with D perhaps assigned TRBD1 or TRBD2 (6 bases each). The ends were cut back, 6 bases at V and 0 bases at J, with 12 bases in the middle. CDR1 DFQATT and CDR2 SNEGSKA come from the germline V gene (reference sequence). There are 13 residues in the CDR3. CDR3 amino acids: CSAGGQLSYEQYF. The CDR3 bases are TGCAGTGCGGGGGGACAACTCTCCTACGAGCAGTACTTC.

The V gene is TRBV3-1, the J gene TRBJ1-2, with 9 nucleotides matching TRBD1. The CDR3 contains 16 residues. The V and J ends lost 5 bases and 5 bases, in that order; junction bases with no gene match: 12. Germline loops: CDR1 LGHDT, CDR2 YNNKEL (reference sequence). The chain's CDR3 is CASSSLPGQGLYGYTF. The DNA of the CDR3 is TGTGCCAGCAGCTCCCTCCCGGGACAGGGATTGTATGGCTACACCTTC.

The chain couples TRBV5-1 to TRBJ2-1, with TRBD1 matching over 9 bases. V lost 1 base and J lost 8; bases outside the gene matches: 13. The CDR3 covers 17 residues. Germline loops: CDR1 SGHRS, CDR2 YFSETQ. The CDR3 is CASSLFAGQGKSHEQFF. In DNA, the CDR3 is TGCGCCAGCAGCTTGTTTGCCGGACAGGGGAAGTCCCATGAGCAGTTCTTC.

The genes are TRBV20-1 and TRBJ2-5; 8 positions agree with TRBD1. V lost 2 bases, J lost 4 bases, and 3 bases stayed unmatched. The CDR3 runs 13 residues. CDR1 and CDR2 from the germline V gene are DFQATT and SNEGSKA (reference sequence). The CDR3 reads CSARPDRGETQYF. CDR3 coding DNA: TGCAGTGCTAGACCTGACAGGGGAGAGACCCAGTACTTC.

This chain's CDR3 is CASSTTTGSEQYF. CDR3 DNA sequence: TGTGCCAGCAGCACCACGACGGGGAGCGAGCAGTACTTC. The rearrangement uses TRBV9 and TRBJ2-7; perhaps TRBD2 as D (5 bases). Trimming took off 4 bases at V and 6 bases at J, with 14 bases between the two ends. The germline V gene encodes CDR1 SGDLS and CDR2 YYNGEE. The CDR3 loop spans 13 amino acids.

The chain links TRBV10-3 to TRBJ1-6, with D perhaps matching TRBD1 (5 bases). The CDR3 extends over 18 amino acids. V lost 0 bases and J 1 base, leaving 13 bases between the germline ends. Germline CDR1 reads ENHRY; CDR2 reads SYGVKD. Here the CDR3 reads CAISESGEMESYNSPLHF. The DNA for the CDR3 is TGTGCCATCAGTGAGTCGGGGGAGATGGAGTCCTATAATTCACCCCTCCACTTT.

The chain is built from TRBV12-3 or TRBV12-4 and TRBJ2-3; D possibly corresponds to TRBD2 (7 bases). This CDR3 spans 15 amino acids. V gave up 5 bases and J gave up 1 base, with 13 bases separating them. CDR3 sequence: CASSQGGGGTDTQYF. Here the CDR3 DNA reads TGTGCCAGCAGTCAAGGGGGGGGAGGCACAGATACGCAGTATTTT.

Remarks on this clonotype: Just one base apart from a much larger clone, this may be a read error. The chain is built from TRBV20-1 and TRBJ2-3, with 7 bases lining up with TRBD2. V was clipped by 0 bases and J by 6 bases; unmatched bases: 9. The CDR3 loop spans 15 amino acids. CDR1 and CDR2 from the germline V gene are DFQATT and SNEGSKA (reference sequence). CDR3 amino acids: CSARDGGAGSDTQYF. The CDR3 coding sequence is TGCAGTGCTAGAGATGGGGGAGCGGGGTCTGATACGCAGTATTTT.

The chain links TRBV11-1 to TRBJ2-1, with 8 bases that match TRBD1. Trimming at V came to 2 bases and at J to 4 bases, leaving 4 bases not matched to a gene. The CDR3 has 15 residues. Looked up from germline, CDR1 is SGHAT and CDR2 is FQDESV (reference sequence). Here the CDR3 reads CASSLFGQGYNEQFF. CDR3 nucleotide sequence: TGTGCCAGCAGCTTATTTGGACAGGGTTACAATGAGCAGTTCTTC.

The V gene is TRBV12-3 or TRBV12-4, the J gene TRBJ2-7; D possibly corresponds to TRBD1 (6 bases). Trimming took off 7 bases at V and 0 bases at J, with 10 bases between the two ends. CDR3 size: 13 residues. The DNA for the CDR3 is TGTGCCAGCAACCAGGGGAACTCCTACGAGCAGTACTTC. Translation gives CASNQGNSYEQYF.

The chain uses TRBV25-1 and TRBJ2-7, with TRBD1 as a possible D gene (5 bases). V gave up 3 bases and J gave up 2 bases, with 14 bases separating them. Germline-derived CDR1 and CDR2 are MGHDK and SYGVNS. This CDR3 is built from 15 residues. The CDR3 loop is CASSDAAGNTYEQYF. Written as DNA, the CDR3 is TGTGCCAGCAGTGATGCGGCAGGGAACACCTACGAGCAGTACTTC.

V and J are TRBV24-1 and TRBJ2-7, with D unclear. Per the germline V gene, CDR1 is KGHDR and CDR2 is SFDVKD. Trimming removed 2 bases at V and 0 bases at J, with 13 bases between. This CDR3 region has 16 residues. The CDR3 is CATSDSRVTSSYEQYF. CDR3 nucleotide sequence: TGTGCCACCAGTGATTCCCGCGTTACGTCCTCCTACGAGCAGTACTTC.

The chain has TRBV20-1 and TRBJ1-2, with a possible D match to TRBD1 (5 bases). Germline-derived CDR1 and CDR2 are DFQATT and SNEGSKA (reference sequence). V dropped 4 bases and J dropped 5 bases, with 14 bases sitting between them. This CDR3 contains 13 residues. CDR3 sequence (DNA): TGCAGTGCTATTCCGGGACTTTCGTATGGCTACACCTTC. This gives the protein CSAIPGLSYGYTF.

This chain uses TRBV5-5 with TRBJ2-1, with 10 bases fitting TRBD2. The J segment lost 8 bases and the V segment lost 4 bases, leaving 15 bases of the junction unmatched. Germline V CDR1 and CDR2: SGHKS, YYEKEE (reference sequence). This CDR3 region has 17 residues. CDR3 sequence reads: CASSRKPSGGAQDEQFF. CDR3 DNA: TGTGCCAGCAGCCGCAAGCCCAGCGGGGGGGCTCAGGATGAGCAGTTCTTC.

The gene calls are TRBV4-3 and TRBJ2-7; D possibly corresponds to TRBD1 (5 bases). The CDR3 consists of 15 residues. The V gene's germline CDR1 is LGHNA and CDR2 YSLEER. V was pared by 0 bases and J by 5 bases, with 14 bases between. The CDR3 loop is CASSQDLRVGDEQYF. CDR3 sequence (DNA): TGCGCCAGCAGCCAAGATCTCAGGGTTGGGGACGAGCAGTACTTC.

This chain links TRBV13 with TRBJ1-6; 8 bases map to TRBD1. CDR1 and CDR2 from the germline V gene are PRHDT and FYEKMQ (reference sequence). The CDR3 extends over 16 amino acids. Trimming at V came to 1 base and at J to 9 bases, leaving 8 bases not matched to a gene. The CDR3, as DNA: TGTGCCAGCAGCTTAGAAGGGCAGGGGGCATTTTCACCCCTCCACTTT. It yields the protein CASSLEGQGAFSPLHF.